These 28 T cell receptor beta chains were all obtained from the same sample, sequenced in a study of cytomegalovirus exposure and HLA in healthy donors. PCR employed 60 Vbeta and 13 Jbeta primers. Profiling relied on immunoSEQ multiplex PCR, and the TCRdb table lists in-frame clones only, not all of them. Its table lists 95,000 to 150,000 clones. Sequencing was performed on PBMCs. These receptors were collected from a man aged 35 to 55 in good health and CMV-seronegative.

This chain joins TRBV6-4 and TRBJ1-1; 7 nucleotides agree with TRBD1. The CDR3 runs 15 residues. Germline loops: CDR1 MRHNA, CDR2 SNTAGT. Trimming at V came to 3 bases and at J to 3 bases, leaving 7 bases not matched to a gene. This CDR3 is CASSEFGRGYTEAFF. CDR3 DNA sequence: TGTGCCAGCAGTGAATTTGGCAGGGGGTACACTGAAGCTTTCTTT.

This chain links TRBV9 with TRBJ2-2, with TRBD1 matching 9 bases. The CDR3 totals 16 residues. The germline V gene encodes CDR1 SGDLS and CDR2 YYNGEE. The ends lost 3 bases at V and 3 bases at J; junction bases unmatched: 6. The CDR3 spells CASSGNRDRDTGELFF. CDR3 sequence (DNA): TGTGCCAGCAGCGGAAACCGGGACAGGGACACCGGGGAGCTGTTTTTT.

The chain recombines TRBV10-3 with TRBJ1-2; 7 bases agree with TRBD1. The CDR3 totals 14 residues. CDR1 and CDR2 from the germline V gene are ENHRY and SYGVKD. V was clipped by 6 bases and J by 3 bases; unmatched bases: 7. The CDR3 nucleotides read TGTGCCATCAGCACAGGGGTGTTGGACTATGGCTACACCTTC. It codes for CAISTGVLDYGYTF.

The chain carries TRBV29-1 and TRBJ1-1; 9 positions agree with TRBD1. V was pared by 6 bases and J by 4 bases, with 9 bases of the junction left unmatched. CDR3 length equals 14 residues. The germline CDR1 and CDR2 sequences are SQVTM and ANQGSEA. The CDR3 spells CSVPRDRAGTEAFF. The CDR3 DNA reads TGCAGCGTCCCCCGGGACAGGGCGGGCACTGAAGCTTTCTTT.

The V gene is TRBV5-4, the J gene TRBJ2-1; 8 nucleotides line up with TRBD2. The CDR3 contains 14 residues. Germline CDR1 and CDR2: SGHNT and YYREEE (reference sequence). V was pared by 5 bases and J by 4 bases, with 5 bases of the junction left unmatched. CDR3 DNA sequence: TGTGCCAGCAGGAGCGGGAGTGGGTACAATGAGCAGTTCTTC. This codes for CASRSGSGYNEQFF.

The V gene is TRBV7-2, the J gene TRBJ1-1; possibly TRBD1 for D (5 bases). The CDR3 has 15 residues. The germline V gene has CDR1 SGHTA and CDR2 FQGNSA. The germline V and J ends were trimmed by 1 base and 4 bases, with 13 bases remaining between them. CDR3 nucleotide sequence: TGTGCCAGCAGCTTAGGGATCGGGGGGAGCACTGAAGCTTTCTTT. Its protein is CASSLGIGGSTEAFF. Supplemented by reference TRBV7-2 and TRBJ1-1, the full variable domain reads GAGVSQSPSNKVTEKGKDVELRCDPISGHTALYWYRQSLGQGLEFLIYFQGNSAPDKSGLPSDRFSAERTGGSVSTLTIQRTQQEDSAVYLCASSLGIGGSTEAFFGQGTRLTVV.

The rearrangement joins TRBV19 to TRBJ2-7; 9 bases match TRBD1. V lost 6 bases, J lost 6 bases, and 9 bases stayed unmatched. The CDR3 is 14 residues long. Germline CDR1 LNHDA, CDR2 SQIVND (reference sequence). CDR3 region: CASSSTGGTGEQYF. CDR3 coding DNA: TGTGCCAGTAGCTCGACAGGGGGAACGGGCGAGCAGTACTTC.

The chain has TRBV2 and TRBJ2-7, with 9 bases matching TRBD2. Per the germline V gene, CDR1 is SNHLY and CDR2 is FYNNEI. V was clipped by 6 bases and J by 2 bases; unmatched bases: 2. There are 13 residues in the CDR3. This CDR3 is CASRGLAAYEQYF. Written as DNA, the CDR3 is TGTGCCAGCAGGGGACTAGCAGCCTACGAGCAGTACTTC.

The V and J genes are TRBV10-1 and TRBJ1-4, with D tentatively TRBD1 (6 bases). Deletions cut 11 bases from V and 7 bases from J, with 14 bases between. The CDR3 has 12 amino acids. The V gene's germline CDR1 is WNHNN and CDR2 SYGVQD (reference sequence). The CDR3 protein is CAQGRVSEKLFF. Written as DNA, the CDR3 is TGCGCCCAGGGGCGAGTATCTGAAAAACTGTTTTTT.

DNA for the CDR3: TGTGCCAGCAGCTTAGCCGGGACAGTGGAGAACACCATATATTTT. Amino acid sequence: CASSLAGTVENTIYF. This chain joins TRBV7-9 and TRBJ1-3, with 7 nucleotides matching TRBD1. Trimming removed 0 bases from V and 7 bases from J; junction bases left unmatched: 6. From germline, CDR1 is SEHNR and CDR2 FQNEAQ (reference sequence). The CDR3 is 15 residues long.

For the CDR3, the DNA is TGTGCTAGTGGTCAGGGACTGGGTGAGCAGTTCTTC. This sequence encodes CASGQGLGEQFF. The chain couples TRBV12-5 to TRBJ2-1; D perhaps matches TRBD2 (6 bases). Trimming stripped 5 bases from V and 9 bases from J, with 11 bases between. Germline-derived CDR1 and CDR2 are LGHNT and FRNRAP. The CDR3 spans 12 residues. The variable domain in full, with the rest retrieved from reference TRBV12-5 and TRBJ2-1, is DARVTQTPRHKVTEMGQEVTMRCQPILGHNTVFWYRQTMMQGLELLAYFRNRAPLDDSGMPKDRFSAEMPDATLATLKIQPSEPRDSAVYFCASGQGLGEQFFGPGTRLTVL.

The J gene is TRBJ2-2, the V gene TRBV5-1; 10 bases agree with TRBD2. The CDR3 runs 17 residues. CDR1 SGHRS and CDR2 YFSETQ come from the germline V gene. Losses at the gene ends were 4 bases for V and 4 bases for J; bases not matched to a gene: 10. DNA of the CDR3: TGCGCCAGCAGCCCCCCGGGACTAGCGTCGGTCACCGGGGAGCTGTTTTTT. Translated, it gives CASSPPGLASVTGELFF.

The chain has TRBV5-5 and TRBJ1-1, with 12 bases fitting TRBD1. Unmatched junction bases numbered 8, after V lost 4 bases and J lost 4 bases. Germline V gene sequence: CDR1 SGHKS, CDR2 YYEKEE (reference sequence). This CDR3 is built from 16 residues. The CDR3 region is CASSGKGQGAVTEAFF. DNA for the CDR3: TGTGCCAGCAGCGGAAAGGGACAGGGGGCAGTCACTGAAGCTTTCTTT.

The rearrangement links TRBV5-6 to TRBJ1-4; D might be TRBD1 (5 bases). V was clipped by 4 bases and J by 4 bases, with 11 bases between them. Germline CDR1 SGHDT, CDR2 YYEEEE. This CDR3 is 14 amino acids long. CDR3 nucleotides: TGTGCCAGCAGCCCCGTGGGGGGTAATGAAAAACTGTTTTTT. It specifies CASSPVGGNEKLFF.

The CDR3 DNA reads TGTGCCATCAGTGGTAGTCTTAATCAGCCCCAGCATTTT. Its translation: CAISGSLNQPQHF. The rearrangement links TRBV10-3 to TRBJ1-5, with D unresolved. V lost 4 bases, J lost 4 bases, and 8 bases lay in between. The germline V gene encodes CDR1 ENHRY and CDR2 SYGVKD. The CDR3 extends over 13 amino acids.

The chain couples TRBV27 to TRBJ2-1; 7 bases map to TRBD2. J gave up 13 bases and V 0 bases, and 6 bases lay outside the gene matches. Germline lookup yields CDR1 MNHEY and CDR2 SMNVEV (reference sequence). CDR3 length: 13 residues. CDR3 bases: TGTGCCAGCAGTTTATCATTCAGCGGGGTCCAGTTCTTC. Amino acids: CASSLSFSGVQFF.

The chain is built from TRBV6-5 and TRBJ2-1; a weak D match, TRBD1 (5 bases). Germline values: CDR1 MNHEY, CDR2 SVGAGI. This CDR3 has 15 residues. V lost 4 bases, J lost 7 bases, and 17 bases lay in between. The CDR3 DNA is TGTGCCAGCAGTTCCCGCAGGGCACGTCGGAATGAGCAGTTCTTC. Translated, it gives CASSSRRARRNEQFF.

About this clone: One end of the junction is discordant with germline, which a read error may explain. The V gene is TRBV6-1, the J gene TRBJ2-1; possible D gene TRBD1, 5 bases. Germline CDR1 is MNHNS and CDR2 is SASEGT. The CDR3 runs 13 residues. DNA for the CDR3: TGTGCCAGCAGTGAAGTGGGGCTCAATGGGCAGTTCTTC. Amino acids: CASSEVGLNGQFF.

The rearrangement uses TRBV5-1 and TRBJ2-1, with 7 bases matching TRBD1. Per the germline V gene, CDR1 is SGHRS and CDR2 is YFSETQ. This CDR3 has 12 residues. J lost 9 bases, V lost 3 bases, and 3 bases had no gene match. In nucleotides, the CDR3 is TGCGCCAGCAGCTACGACAGGGCTGAGCAGTTCTTC. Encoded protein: CASSYDRAEQFF.

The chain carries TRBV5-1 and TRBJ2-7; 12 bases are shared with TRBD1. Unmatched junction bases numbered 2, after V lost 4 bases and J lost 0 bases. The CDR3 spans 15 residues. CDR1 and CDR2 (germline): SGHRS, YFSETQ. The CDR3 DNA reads TGCGCCAGCAGCCCGGGACAGGGGGCCTCCTACGAGCAGTACTTC. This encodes CASSPGQGASYEQYF.

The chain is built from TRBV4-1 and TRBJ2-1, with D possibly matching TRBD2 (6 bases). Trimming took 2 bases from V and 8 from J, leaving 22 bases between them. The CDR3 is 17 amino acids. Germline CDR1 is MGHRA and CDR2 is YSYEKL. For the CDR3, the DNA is TGCGCCAGCAGCCAACCCCGGGATAGCGGAACCGATGATGAGCAGTTCTTC. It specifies CASSQPRDSGTDDEQFF.

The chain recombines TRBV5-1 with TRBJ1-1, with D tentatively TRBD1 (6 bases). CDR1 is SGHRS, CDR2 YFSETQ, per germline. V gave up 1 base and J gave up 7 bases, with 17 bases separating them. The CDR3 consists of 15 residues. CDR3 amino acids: CASSLTGPFRSEAFF. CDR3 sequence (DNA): TGCGCCAGCAGCTTGACAGGGCCCTTCCGGAGTGAAGCTTTCTTT.

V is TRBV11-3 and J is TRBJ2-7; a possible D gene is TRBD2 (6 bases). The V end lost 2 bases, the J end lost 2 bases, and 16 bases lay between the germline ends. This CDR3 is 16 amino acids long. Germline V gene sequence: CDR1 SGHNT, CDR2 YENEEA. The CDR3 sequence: CASSLPWGGGAYEQYF. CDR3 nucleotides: TGTGCCAGCAGCTTACCTTGGGGCGGAGGGGCCTACGAGCAGTACTTC.

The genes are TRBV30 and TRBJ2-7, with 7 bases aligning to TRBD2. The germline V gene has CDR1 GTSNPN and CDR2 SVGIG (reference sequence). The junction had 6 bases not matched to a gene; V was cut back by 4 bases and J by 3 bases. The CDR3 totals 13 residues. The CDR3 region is CAWNRRENYEQYF. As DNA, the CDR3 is TGTGCCTGGAACCGGCGGGAGAACTACGAGCAGTACTTC. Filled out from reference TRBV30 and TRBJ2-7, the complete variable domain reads SQTIHQWPATLVQPVGSPLSLECTVEGTSNPNLYWYRQAAGRGLQLLFYSVGIGQISSEVPQNLSASRPQDRQFILSSKKLLLSDSGFYLCAWNRRENYEQYFGPGTRLTVT.

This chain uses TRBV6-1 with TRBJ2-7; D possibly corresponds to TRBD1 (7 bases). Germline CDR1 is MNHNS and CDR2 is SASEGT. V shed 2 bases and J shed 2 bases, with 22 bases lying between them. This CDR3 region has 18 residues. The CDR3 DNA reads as TGTGCCAGCAGTGAAATGGAGGGGGCGCAGACCTTCCCCTACGAGCAGTACTTC. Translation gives CASSEMEGAQTFPYEQYF.

The CDR3: CAIRTSGSSSYNEQFF. Here the CDR3 DNA reads TGTGCCATCAGGACTAGCGGGAGCAGCTCCTACAATGAGCAGTTCTTC. The genes are TRBV10-3 and TRBJ2-1, with 12 bases matching TRBD2. CDR1 and CDR2 from the germline V gene are ENHRY and SYGVKD. The CDR3 has 16 residues. V shed 6 bases, J shed 0 bases, and the junction held 3 bases outside the gene matches.

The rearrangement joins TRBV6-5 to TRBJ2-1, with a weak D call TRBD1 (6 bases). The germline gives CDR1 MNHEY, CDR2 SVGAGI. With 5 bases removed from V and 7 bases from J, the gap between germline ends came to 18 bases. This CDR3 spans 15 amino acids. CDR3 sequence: CASSKTGISGNEQFF. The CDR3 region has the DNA TGTGCCAGCAGTAAAACAGGGATATCGGGGAATGAGCAGTTCTTC.

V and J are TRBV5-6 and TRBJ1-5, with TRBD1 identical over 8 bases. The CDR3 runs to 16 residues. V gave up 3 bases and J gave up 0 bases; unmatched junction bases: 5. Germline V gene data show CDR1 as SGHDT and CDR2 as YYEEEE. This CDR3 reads CASSSGTGDSNQPQHF. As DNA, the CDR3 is TGTGCCAGCAGCTCCGGGACAGGTGATAGCAATCAGCCCCAGCATTTT. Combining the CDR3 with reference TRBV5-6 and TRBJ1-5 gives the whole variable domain DAGVTQSPTHLIKTRGQQVTLRCSPKSGHDTVSWYQQALGQGPQFIFQYYEEEERQRGNFPDRFSGHQFPNYSSELNVNALLLGDSALYLCASSSGTGDSNQPQHFGDGTRLSIL.